This T cell receptor beta chain was retrieved from a study of blood T cell repertoires in COVID-19. Study summary: T cells, B-cell-depleted T cells, or PBMCs provided the cDNA or gDNA that served as material.

This clone was observed once. A read error may produce the germline difference seen at one junction end. The CDR3 is 14 residues long. Germline V gene data show CDR1 as SGHTA and CDR2 as FQGTGA. In the original analysis: Amplification of reference gene primers provided the estimated nucleated cell counts. Libraries were prepared by immunoSEQ multiplex PCR; TCRdb keeps only in-frame clonotypes and omits some of them. V and J calls and clone size are those listed in that table; D and trimming were worked out from the DNA. The sample carries 350,000 to 450,000 clones, around 85% recorded once. The chain couples TRBV7-3 to TRBJ1-1, with TRBD1 matching 7 bases. Input material: peripheral blood. This TCR came from a young woman with acute or convalescent COVID-19. CDR3 coding DNA: TGTGCCGGCAGCTTAGGGGGACAGAACGCTGAAGCTTTCTTT. Amino acid sequence: CAGSLGGQNAEAFF.